Listed below are T cell receptor beta chains from one sample, sequenced in a study of shared clonotypes between healthy human individuals. The protocol was immunoSEQ multiplex PCR, while the TCRdb copy is restricted to in-frame clones and leaves out a portion. The sample has roughly 2 million clones, approximately 95% seen once. Sequencing was carried out using naive CD4+ T cells sorted from blood. The receptors stem from a man aged 18 to 29 in good health. Each CDR3 is given with its conserved first and last residue. A D gene is named only where the DNA matches it firmly. A row's size may be missing; if present it is once, few, many or a size class.

v_call	clone_size	j_call	d_call	cdr3_nt	cdr3_aa
TRBV6-5	-	TRBJ2-3	TRBD2	TGTGCCAGCAGTTGGACTAGCGGGAGGGCCGTAGATACGCAGTATTTT	CASSWTSGRAVDTQYF
TRBV9	-	TRBJ2-2	TRBD2	TGTGCCAGCAGCGTCAAAGGGACTAGCGGGAGAGGAGAGACCGGGGAGCTGTTTTTT	CASSVKGTSGRGETGELFF
TRBV10-3	once	TRBJ2-7	-	TGTGCCATCAGTGAAGGCGTAGCCTACGAGCAGTACTTC	CAISEGVAYEQYF
TRBV6-5	-	TRBJ2-3	-	TGTGCCAGCAGGGCACCGGGGGCGTATACGCAGTATTTT	CASRAPGAYTQYF
TRBV27	-	TRBJ1-5	-	TGTGCCAGCAGTTTTAGGGGCAATGGAGGGCCCCAGCATTTT	CASSFRGNGGPQHF
TRBV5-1	-	TRBJ2-7	-	TGCGCCAGCAGCTTGGGGCCGGGGACCTACGAGCAGTACTTC	CASSLGPGTYEQYF
TRBV6-1	once	TRBJ2-2	-	TGTGCCAGCAGTGCCTCGGGAACTTCGAACACCGGGGAGCTGTTTTTT	CASSASGTSNTGELFF
TRBV7-2	-	TRBJ1-5	-	TGTGCCAGCAGCTCAAGCACAGGGACCCATAGCAATCAGCCCCAGCATTTT	CASSSSTGTHSNQPQHF
TRBV5-1	-	TRBJ2-5	-	TGCGCCAGCAGCTTGGGTGAAGAGACCCAGTACTTC	CASSLGEETQYF
TRBV5-1	-	TRBJ1-1	-	TGCGCCAGCAGCTTGGACAGTTCAAACACTGAAGCTTTCTTT	CASSLDSSNTEAFF
TRBV7-9	-	TRBJ1-5	-	TGTGCCAGCAGCTTAAATTTCGGCCCCAGGGGCACGAATCAGCCCCAGCATTTT	CASSLNFGPRGTNQPQHF
TRBV10-3	-	TRBJ2-7	TRBD2	TGTGCCATGACTAGCGGGCAGTCCTACGAGCAGTACTTC	CAMTSGQSYEQYF
TRBV6-5	-	TRBJ2-7	TRBD1	TGTGCCAGCAGTGGGGGACAGGGGACCTACGAGCAGTACTTC	CASSGGQGTYEQYF
TRBV7-2	-	TRBJ1-5	-	TGTGCCAGCAGCTTAAAGGGACAGCCCCAGCATTTT	CASSLKGQPQHF
TRBV14	once	TRBJ2-3	TRBD2	TGTGCCAGCAGCCACGTCCTCGGGACTAGGGATACGCAGTATTTT	CASSHVLGTRDTQYF
TRBV30	-	TRBJ2-6	-	TGTGCCTGGACGACAGGTAACTCTGGGGCCAACGTCCTGACTTTC	CAWTTGNSGANVLTF
TRBV28	-	TRBJ1-5	-	TGTGCCAGCAGTTTAAACAGTTTGGCCAATCAGCCCCAGCATTTT	CASSLNSLANQPQHF
TRBV10-2	-	TRBJ2-7	TRBD2	TGCGCCAGCAGTGGACTGAAACTAGCGGCCACCTACGAGCAGTACTTC	CASSGLKLAATYEQYF
TRBV10-3	-	TRBJ1-4	-	TGTGCCATCAGTCCCAATTCCTCTAGGGAAAAACTGTTTTTT	CAISPNSSREKLFF
TRBV6-6	-	TRBJ1-2	-	TGTGCCAGCAGCACCCTTGACAGGTCTTATGGCTACACCTTC	CASSTLDRSYGYTF
TRBV18	-	TRBJ2-1	-	TGTGCCAGCTCACCACCGGGGGCAGGTTACAATGAGCAGTTCTTC	CASSPPGAGYNEQFF
TRBV14	-	TRBJ1-5	-	TGTGCCAGCAGCCAATCGGGGTCCCAGCCCCAGCATTTT	CASSQSGSQPQHF
TRBV2	-	TRBJ1-6	-	TGTGCCAGCAGGCAGGGTCAGAATTCACCCCTCCACTTT	CASRQGQNSPLHF
TRBV10-1	-	TRBJ1-1	TRBD1	TGCGCCAGCAGCAGACCGGGACAGGGGGCTCGGAAGTACACTGAAGCTTTCTTT	CASSRPGQGARKYTEAFF